This T cell receptor (beta chain) was sequenced during a study of blood T cell repertoires in COVID-19. In the study overall: Sources were T cells, B-cell-depleted T cells, or PBMCs; the material itself was cDNA or gDNA.

Per the study methods: Reference gene primers were amplified, and this amplification served to estimate nucleated cell counts. The assay was immunoSEQ multiplex PCR, and TCRdb's table has in-frame clones only and misses some. V and J calls and clone size follow that table, whereas D and trimming were derived from the DNA. Here the sample spans a few hundred thousand clones, 90% being singletons. Per germline, CDR1 SGDLS and CDR2 YYNGEE. V shed 3 bases, J shed 4 bases, and the junction held 5 bases outside the gene matches. This CDR3 is built from 15 residues. The study drew participants aged about 18 to 95 years from roughly 25 US areas.

The chain joins TRBV9 to TRBJ2-1; TRBD2 matches at 9 bases. Sequencing used PBMCs or T cells enriched from blood (not recorded which). The TCR sequence derives from a woman aged 18-30 years with acute COVID-19. CDR3 nucleotide sequence: TGTGCCAGCAGCGAGGGGGCGGGAGGGTACAATGAGCAGTTCTTC. It encodes CASSEGAGGYNEQFF.